Listed below are T cell receptor beta chains from one sample, sequenced in a study of shared clonotypes between healthy human individuals. The protocol was immunoSEQ multiplex PCR, while the TCRdb copy is restricted to in-frame clones and leaves out a portion. This table holds 1,500,000 or so clones, roughly 96% found once. Sequenced material: naive CD4+ T cells sorted from blood. These receptors were taken from a man under 40 in good health. The CDR3 runs from the conserved cysteine through the conserved F or W. The order of the fields is clone size, J gene, V gene, D gene, CDR3 protein, CDR3 DNA. D genes are given only for firm matches. Size values are once, few and many counts, or a class for expanded clones, and some rows have none.

clone_size: NA
j_call: TRBJ2-3
v_call: TRBV18
d_call: TRBD2
cdr3_aa: CASSHTPGLDRTQYF
cdr3_nt: TGTGCCAGCTCACACACGCCGGGACTAGATCGTACGCAGTATTTT

clone_size: NA
j_call: TRBJ2-5
v_call: TRBV6-1
d_call: NA
cdr3_aa: CASTWTSQETQYF
cdr3_nt: TGTGCCAGCACCTGGACATCCCAAGAGACCCAGTACTTC

clone_size: NA
j_call: TRBJ2-2
v_call: TRBV27
d_call: TRBD1
cdr3_aa: CASSFQGARRGTGELFF
cdr3_nt: TGTGCCAGCAGTTTCCAGGGGGCGCGTAGGGGCACCGGGGAGCTGTTTTTT

clone_size: NA
j_call: TRBJ2-4
v_call: TRBV10-1
d_call: NA
cdr3_aa: CASSESVGLGNIQYF
cdr3_nt: TGCGCCAGCAGTGAGTCGGTCGGCCTGGGAAACATTCAGTACTTC

clone_size: NA
j_call: TRBJ1-3
v_call: TRBV7-2
d_call: NA
cdr3_aa: CASSLDRNTIYF
cdr3_nt: TGTGCCAGCAGCTTGGACCGGAACACCATATATTTT

clone_size: NA
j_call: TRBJ2-1
v_call: TRBV6-1
d_call: TRBD1
cdr3_aa: CASSTDRGHYNEQFF
cdr3_nt: TGTGCCAGCAGTACGGACAGGGGGCACTACAATGAGCAGTTCTTC

clone_size: NA
j_call: TRBJ1-5
v_call: TRBV5-5
d_call: TRBD1
cdr3_aa: CASSRTGDQPQHF
cdr3_nt: TGTGCCAGCAGCCGGACAGGGGATCAGCCCCAGCATTTT

clone_size: NA
j_call: TRBJ2-7
v_call: TRBV6-1
d_call: TRBD2
cdr3_aa: CASSETGTSVSYEQYF
cdr3_nt: TGTGCCAGCAGTGAAACCGGGACTAGCGTCTCCTACGAGCAGTACTTC

clone_size: NA
j_call: TRBJ2-7
v_call: TRBV15
d_call: NA
cdr3_aa: CATSREFIAGGDEQYF
cdr3_nt: TGTGCCACCAGCAGAGAATTTATCGCTGGGGGCGACGAGCAGTACTTC

clone_size: NA
j_call: TRBJ1-4
v_call: TRBV10-3
d_call: NA
cdr3_aa: CAISEQGRTTNEKLFF
cdr3_nt: TGTGCCATCAGTGAGCAGGGTAGAACAACTAATGAAAAACTGTTTTTT

clone_size: NA
j_call: TRBJ2-7
v_call: TRBV5-1
d_call: TRBD1
cdr3_aa: CASRRSGQGTTYEQYF
cdr3_nt: TGCGCCAGCAGGCGGAGCGGACAGGGGACCACCTACGAGCAGTACTTC

clone_size: NA
j_call: TRBJ2-3
v_call: TRBV7-2
d_call: TRBD2
cdr3_aa: CASSPQGASGSPDTQYF
cdr3_nt: TGTGCCAGCAGCCCCCAGGGGGCTAGCGGGAGTCCAGATACGCAGTATTTT

clone_size: NA
j_call: TRBJ2-7
v_call: TRBV28
d_call: TRBD1
cdr3_aa: CASYSTGAVSLYEQYF
cdr3_nt: TGTGCCAGCTACTCCACAGGGGCCGTTTCTCTTTACGAGCAGTACTTC

clone_size: once
j_call: TRBJ2-1
v_call: TRBV9
d_call: TRBD2
cdr3_aa: CASSVGDGREGRSEQFF
cdr3_nt: TGTGCCAGCAGCGTAGGTGACGGGCGGGAGGGCCGATCTGAGCAGTTCTTC

clone_size: NA
j_call: TRBJ2-2
v_call: TRBV4-2
d_call: NA
cdr3_aa: CASSRRDTGELFF
cdr3_nt: TGTGCCAGCAGCCGGAGGGACACCGGGGAGCTGTTTTTT

clone_size: NA
j_call: TRBJ2-7
v_call: TRBV7-8
d_call: TRBD1
cdr3_aa: CASSLGRSRQGYEQYF
cdr3_nt: TGTGCCAGCAGCTTAGGGAGGTCGAGACAGGGTTACGAGCAGTACTTC

clone_size: NA
j_call: TRBJ2-1
v_call: TRBV11-2
d_call: NA
cdr3_aa: CASNKLSGTYNEQFF
cdr3_nt: TGTGCCAGCAACAAGCTGTCGGGAACCTACAATGAGCAGTTCTTC